The clone carrying this TCR beta chain was seen a handful of times. No antigen is known for it. The data derive from a study of Tregs in tolerant kidney transplant recipients. Study summary: Antibodies separated recipient from donor cells.

Profiled with immunoSEQ multiplex PCR; TCRdb holds only in-frame clones, not every one. The sample has 9,500 to 12,000 clones; about 90% are singletons. The CDR3 sequence is 13 residues long. J gave up 8 bases and V 3 bases, and 5 bases lay outside the gene matches. The V gene's germline CDR1 is SGHRS and CDR2 YFSETQ. The sequencing here drew on Tregs from blood cultured with allogeneic cells, taken before the transplant. The genes are TRBV5-1 and TRBJ1-2, with 9 bases that match TRBD1. The TCR originated in a human patient who received a combined kidney and bone marrow transplant. CDR3 sequence (DNA): TGCGCCAGCAGCTCGGGACAGGGAAGCGGCTACACCTTC. Residues: CASSSGQGSGYTF.